A single sample gave rise to the 15 T cell receptor beta chains below, sequenced in a study of blood T cell repertoires in COVID-19. Data came from immunoSEQ multiplex PCR; TCRdb stores just in-frame clones and leaves some out. The sample includes roughly 350,000 clones, 88% of them seen just once. The sample was peripheral blood. The receptors originated from a woman in her 70s with COVID-19, enrolled during active disease.

On this clone itself: The same CDR3 is also encoded by other DNA sequences in this sample. The V and J genes are TRBV7-2 and TRBJ1-2; D ambiguous. V shed 1 base and J shed 0 bases, with 6 bases lying between them. This CDR3 contains 14 residues. Looked up from germline, CDR1 is SGHTA and CDR2 is FQGNSA. CDR3 in DNA: TGTGCCAGCAGCTTAGAAGGAGCTAACTATGGCTACACCTTC. Amino acid sequence: CASSLEGANYGYTF.

This clone has just one count. This chain links TRBV18 with TRBJ2-3; no firm D call. This CDR3 has 14 amino acids. V shed 3 bases and J shed 0 bases, with 7 bases lying between them. Germline CDR1 and CDR2: KGHSH and LQKENI. CDR3 DNA sequence: TGTGCCAGCTCACCGGTAACTAGCACAGATACGCAGTATTTT. Protein: CASSPVTSTDTQYF.

This clone was found a few times. This chain connects TRBV15 to TRBJ2-7, with a tentative D call TRBD2 (5 bases). The CDR3 has 14 amino acids. Trimming cost V 3 bases and J 2 bases, with 11 bases left between them. Germline assignment: CDR1 LNHNV and CDR2 YYDKDF (reference sequence). CDR3 amino acids: CATSSDLRAYEQYF. The CDR3, as DNA: TGTGCCACCAGCAGTGACCTGAGGGCCTACGAGCAGTACTTC. Filled out from reference TRBV15 and TRBJ2-7, the complete variable domain reads DAMVIQNPRYQVTQFGKPVTLSCSQTLNHNVMYWYQQKSSQAPKLLFHYYDKDFNNEADTPDNFQSRRPNTSFCFLDIRSPGLGDTAMYLCATSSDLRAYEQYFGPGTRLTVT.

The chain joins TRBV21-1 to TRBJ2-5; the table gives TRBD2 as D, unverified against the DNA. TRBV21-1 corresponds to a pseudogene. The CDR3 covers 16 residues. The CDR3, as DNA: TGTGCCAGCAGCCGCGGGACTAGCGGCCCCAGGGAGACCCAGTACTTC. This sequence encodes CASSRGTSGPRETQYF.

V is TRBV27 and J is TRBJ2-7; 10 positions match TRBD1. The CDR3 loop spans 16 amino acids. Trimming cost V 0 bases and J 2 bases; bases outside gene matches: 4. Germline CDR1 reads MNHEY; CDR2 reads SMNVEV (reference sequence). As DNA, the CDR3 is TGTGCCAGCAGTTTATCAGGACAGGGGGGAACCTACGAGCAGTACTTC. It encodes CASSLSGQGGTYEQYF.

This rearrangement joins TRBV19 to TRBJ2-3; no clear D gene. Per germline, CDR1 LNHDA and CDR2 SQIVND (reference sequence). The CDR3 consists of 14 residues. V was cut by 0 bases and J by 6 bases, with 10 bases left in between. The CDR3 is CASSIDPQQDTQYF. CDR3 DNA: TGTGCCAGTAGTATAGATCCACAGCAGGATACGCAGTATTTT.

For this clone: The identical CDR3 is also encoded by other nucleotide sequences in the sample. This chain connects TRBV5-1 to TRBJ1-2, with unresolved D. This CDR3 comprises 13 residues. Germline V lookup: CDR1 SGHRS, CDR2 YFSETQ. The ends were cut back, 0 bases at V and 1 base at J, with 4 bases in the middle. The CDR3 DNA follows: TGCGCCAGCAGCTTGGACAGTAACTATGGCTACACCTTC. It encodes CASSLDSNYGYTF.

CDR3 in DNA: TGTGCAAGTCGCCGACAGACAGGGTTTAAAGACACCGGGGAGCTGTTTTTT. As protein: CASRRQTGFKDTGELFF. The chain employs TRBV12-2 and TRBJ2-2; TRBD1 is the table's D call, not checked against the DNA. TRBV12-2 is a documented pseudogene. This CDR3 spans 17 amino acids.

For the CDR3, the DNA is TGTGCCAGCAGCCATGGGACAGGGGGACAGCCCCAGCATTTT. Translating it yields CASSHGTGGQPQHF. The rearrangement links TRBV7-8 to TRBJ1-5; the match to TRBD1 covers 11 bases. Losses at the gene ends were 5 bases for V and 7 bases for J; bases not matched to a gene: 4. The germline gives CDR1 SGHVS, CDR2 FQNEAQ. CDR3 length: 14 residues.

The gene calls are TRBV4-3 and TRBJ1-2, with a possible D match to TRBD1 (6 bases). V lost 1 base and J lost 1, with 13 bases in between. There are 16 residues in the CDR3. Germline CDR1 is LGHNA and CDR2 is YSLEER. DNA of the CDR3: TGCGCCAGCAGCCAAGCCTTGACAGGAAATAACTATGGCTACACCTTC. This codes for CASSQALTGNNYGYTF.

V gene TRBV10-3 combines with J gene TRBJ1-2; a weak D match, TRBD1 (5 bases). Germline lookup yields CDR1 ENHRY and CDR2 SYGVKD. The ends were cut back, 6 bases at V and 10 bases at J, with 18 bases in the middle. CDR3 length: 13 residues. CDR3 region: CAISLTGSGDYTF. The DNA for the CDR3 is TGTGCCATCAGCTTAACAGGATCGGGGGACTACACCTTC.

The V call is TRBV27, the J call TRBJ1-6, with a weak D call TRBD1 (6 bases). V gave up 2 bases and J gave up 6 bases, with 8 bases separating them. The CDR3 is made up of 14 amino acids. Germline V gene sequence: CDR1 MNHEY, CDR2 SMNVEV (reference sequence). CDR3 DNA: TGTGCCAGCAGTTTAGGGGGGGCTAATTCACCCCTCCACTTT. Translating it yields CASSLGGANSPLHF.

CDR3 residues: CASSKDHRAYNNEQFF. DNA of the CDR3: TGTGCCAGCAGCAAAGACCACAGGGCGTACAACAATGAGCAGTTCTTC. The chain joins TRBV21-1 to TRBJ2-1; the tabulated D call, TRBD1, remains unverified against the DNA. TRBV21-1 is reported as a pseudogene. The CDR3 contains 16 residues.

V and J are TRBV4-2 and TRBJ1-3, with 7 nucleotides matching TRBD1. The CDR3 sequence is 17 residues long. V shed 0 bases and J 3 bases; nucleotides not matched to a gene: 8. CDR1 and CDR2 from the germline V gene are LGHNA and YNFKEQ. For the CDR3, the DNA is TGTGCCAGCAGCCAAGATGTGACAGGGTTGGGTGGAAACACCATATATTTT. Protein: CASSQDVTGLGGNTIYF.

This chain uses TRBV15 with TRBJ1-1; unclear D gene. The CDR3 contains 14 residues. With 1 base removed from V and 5 bases from J, the gap between germline ends came to 11 bases. The germline V gene encodes CDR1 LNHNV and CDR2 YYDKDF (reference sequence). CDR3 in DNA: TGTGCCACCAGCAGAGGAGGGCCGGCGACTGAAGCTTTCTTT. It encodes CATSRGGPATEAFF.